Listed below are T cell receptor beta chains from one sample, sequenced in a study of CD8 T cells in ankylosing spondylitis. In TCRdb, the 5' RACE reads were re-called with MiXCR into one record per CDR3 protein. In the table there are 150,000 to 200,000 distinct CDR3 sequences, 10% to 15% of which are singletons. The sequenced material came from blood, either unsorted or a sorted T cell fraction (not recorded which). Source of these receptors: a female donor with ankylosing spondylitis or in good health (not recorded which). Both conserved end residues are part of each CDR3. The D gene is left open where the match is weak. Clone size is stated in some rows and not others, as once, few, many or a class when expanded.

TRBJ1-1,.,.,TRBV24-1,TGTGCCACCAGTGATCCGAGGGGCACTGAAGCTTTCTTT,CATSDPRGTEAFF
TRBJ2-1,.,.,TRBV9,TGTGCCAGCAGCGTAGGATCCGAGGCTAGCGTCAATGAGCAGTTCTTC,CASSVGSEASVNEQFF
TRBJ2-7,TRBD2,few,TRBV4-2,TGTGCCAGCAGCCAAGATTTGCTAGCGGGAGCCTTGTGGCACGAGCAGTACTTC,CASSQDLLAGALWHEQYF
TRBJ1-1,TRBD1,.,TRBV6-1,TGTGCCAGCAGTGAGGGACAGGAGAACACTGAAGCTTTCTTT,CASSEGQENTEAFF
TRBJ2-1,.,many,TRBV5-1,TGCGCCAGCAGTCTAGCCGTTTCCTACAATGAGCAGTTCTTC,CASSLAVSYNEQFF
TRBJ2-7,.,many,TRBV7-9,TGTGCCAGCAGCTTTTACGTCAGGGGAGTAGGGAGAAACGAGCAGTACTTC,CASSFYVRGVGRNEQYF
TRBJ2-7,.,few,TRBV11-2,TGTGCCAGCAGCCCGGAGGTCGGCTCCGGGATCGAGCAGTACTTC,CASSPEVGSGIEQYF
TRBJ2-3,TRBD2,.,TRBV5-4,TGTGCCAGCAGCCCCGGACTAGCGGGAGCGAGAAACACAGATACGCAGTATTTT,CASSPGLAGARNTDTQYF
TRBJ1-2,TRBD1,few,TRBV12-3/TRBV12-4,TGTGCCAGCAGTCTCGGGACAGGGAGAGACTATGGCTACACCTTC,CASSLGTGRDYGYTF
TRBJ1-1,.,many,TRBV12-3/TRBV12-4,TGTGCCAGCAGTCGGGCGGGGGGAATGAACACTGAAGCTTTCTTT,CASSRAGGMNTEAFF
TRBJ2-2,TRBD1,.,TRBV29-1,TGCAGCGTCGGCAGCGGACAGGGGGCCGGGGAGCTGTTTTTT,CSVGSGQGAGELFF
TRBJ2-1,TRBD1,few,TRBV7-2,TGTGCCAGCAGCTTGGGAATGGACAGGGGGCTAAACGATGAGCAGTTCTTC,CASSLGMDRGLNDEQFF
TRBJ2-2,.,.,TRBV20-1,TGCTGTGCCACCTCGGGAGTCGGGGACACCGGGGAGCTGTTTTTT,CCATSGVGDTGELFF
TRBJ1-1,.,many,TRBV12-3/TRBV12-4,TGTGCCAGCAGTTTGGGCGGCTGGAACACTGAAGCTTTCTTT,CASSLGGWNTEAFF
TRBJ2-1,TRBD2,.,TRBV5-1,TGCGCCAGCAGCCTTGGGAGGGATGAGCAGTTCTTC,CASSLGRDEQFF
TRBJ2-5,.,many,TRBV6-2/TRBV6-3,TGTGCCAGCTGCGCGACTGGCCAAGAGACCCAGTACTTC,CASCATGQETQYF
TRBJ2-2,TRBD2,many,TRBV12-3/TRBV12-4,TGTGCCAGCAGTTTTTATAGAAGTGGAGGACTAGCCCTCACCGGGGAGCTGTTTTTT,CASSFYRSGGLALTGELFF
TRBJ1-5,.,few,TRBV6-1,TGTGCCAGCAGTGAAAGCGGGGCGCGGAATCAGCCCCAGCATTTT,CASSESGARNQPQHF
TRBJ2-4,.,many,TRBV5-1,TGCGCCAGCACCTCGCAGTCGGGCAAAAACATTCAGTACTTC,CASTSQSGKNIQYF
TRBJ1-3,.,many,TRBV7-2,TGTGCCAGTGCACCCACCCCTGGAAACACCATATATTTT,CASAPTPGNTIYF
TRBJ1-3,.,.,TRBV7-8,TGTGCCAGCAGCCCGGGGCATCCGAGCTCTGGAAACACCATATATTTT,CASSPGHPSSGNTIYF
TRBJ2-1,TRBD2,few,TRBV7-2,TGTGCCAGCAGCTTAACCGGGACTAGCGGCAATGAGCAGTTCTTC,CASSLTGTSGNEQFF
TRBJ2-1,TRBD2,few,TRBV7-3,TGTGCCAGCAGCCCCCGGGGTAGCGGGGCTCACTCCATATTCAATGAGCAGTTCTTC,CASSPRGSGAHSIFNEQFF
TRBJ2-3,.,.,TRBV5-1,TGCGCCAGCTCTGAAGTGGGGGGCACAGATACGCAGTATTTT,CASSEVGGTDTQYF
TRBJ2-7,.,many,TRBV11-2,TGTGCCAGCAGCTGGGCGGGATCCTACGAGCAGTACTTC,CASSWAGSYEQYF
TRBJ1-2,.,many,TRBV29-1,TGCAGCGTTGAACTGAGCCACTATGGCTACACCTTC,CSVELSHYGYTF
TRBJ1-3,.,many,TRBV12-3/TRBV12-4,TGTGCCAGCAGTCGCGGGGTATCTGGAAACACCATATATTTT,CASSRGVSGNTIYF
TRBJ2-3,.,many,TRBV12-3/TRBV12-4,TGTGCCAGCAGTCCGGGTGTCCTCCATAGCACAGATACGCAGTATTTT,CASSPGVLHSTDTQYF
TRBJ2-2,.,many,TRBV4-2,TGTGCCAGCAGCCAAGGAGGGAGCTACGCCGGGGAGCTGTTTTTT,CASSQGGSYAGELFF
TRBJ1-5,TRBD1,many,TRBV6-4,TGTGCCAGCAGTCCCGGGACAGGGGATGGCAATCAGCCCCAGCATTTT,CASSPGTGDGNQPQHF
TRBJ2-2,.,many,TRBV7-3,TGTGCCAGCAGCTTAAATCCCACTAGTCTCACCGGGGAGCTGTTTTTT,CASSLNPTSLTGELFF
TRBJ2-1,.,few,TRBV20-1,TGCAGTGCGGACAAGGGGGGGGCGAACAATGAGCAGTTCTTC,CSADKGGANNEQFF
TRBJ1-4,.,.,TRBV7-2,TGTGCCAGCAGCCTTGAGATGGAGCCGAATGAAAAACTGTTTTTT,CASSLEMEPNEKLFF
TRBJ1-1,.,many,TRBV7-2,TGTGCCAGCAGCTTATTCCAGGGGCTGGGCACTGAAGCTTTCTTT,CASSLFQGLGTEAFF
TRBJ2-2,TRBD2,few,TRBV29-1,TGCAGCGTTGAGGGACTAGTAGCCGGGGAGCTGTTTTTT,CSVEGLVAGELFF
TRBJ1-2,.,many,TRBV6-6,TGTGCCAGCAGTTTGTCCCAGGGGCATGGCTACACCTTC,CASSLSQGHGYTF
TRBJ1-2,.,.,TRBV4-3,TGCGCCAGCAGCCAAGGGGATGCCGGGAACTATGGCTACACCTTC,CASSQGDAGNYGYTF
TRBJ2-2,.,many,TRBV7-8,TGTGCCAGCAGCCCCGCCCCAAGGCTAAACACCGGGGAGCTGTTTTTT,CASSPAPRLNTGELFF
TRBJ1-3,.,.,TRBV15,TGTGCCACCAGCAAGTCAGGGGCAGGGGCCTCCGGAAACACCATATATTTT,CATSKSGAGASGNTIYF
TRBJ1-1,.,many,TRBV24-1,TGTGCCACCAGTGATTTTAAGGGAAACACTGAAGCTTTCTTT,CATSDFKGNTEAFF
TRBJ1-2,.,many,TRBV12-3/TRBV12-4,TGTGCCAGCGAGGATCCAACAGGGACGTATGGCTACACCTTC,CASEDPTGTYGYTF
TRBJ1-5,.,few,TRBV5-1,TGCGCCAGCAGCGAGGGAGCTTTGGGCAATCAGCCCCAGCATTTT,CASSEGALGNQPQHF
TRBJ1-5,.,many,TRBV6-1,TGTGCCAGCAGTGACAGGGCTGGGAGTTTGAGCAATCAGCCCCAGCATTTT,CASSDRAGSLSNQPQHF
TRBJ1-6,.,many,TRBV6-1,TGTGCCAGCAGGGCAGAAGGGGTTGGTTCACCCCTCCACTTT,CASRAEGVGSPLHF
TRBJ2-2,.,.,TRBV5-4,TGTGCCAGCAGCTTGTTTTTCGGGAGTGGATTCGGGGAGCTGTTTTTT,CASSLFFGSGFGELFF